A few counts support the clone carrying this T cell receptor beta chain. Its antigen is currently unknown. The CDR3 spans 13 residues. Germline CDR1 and CDR2: ENHRY and SYGVKD. V lost 9 bases to trimming and J lost 1 base, with 12 bases between them. This record belongs to a study of T-cell memory formation after mild COVID-19. General study results and limits: CD4+ clones that contracted lay mainly in CM and EM; CD8+ ones lay in EMRA. That cross-reactive memory joined was suggested by some responding clones appearing in pre-infection memory.

MiXCR, applied by TCRdb to the 5' RACE reads, yields one record per CDR3 protein. The sample has a few hundred thousand distinct CDR3 sequences, approximately 15% seen once. This TCR was recovered from a man aged 18 to 30 who had mild COVID-19 (a few samples of this study predate the infection). Cell type and time point are not known. The rearrangement uses TRBV10-3 and TRBJ2-5; D is uncertain. Input material: PBMCs or a T cell subset sorted from them (not recorded which). CDR3 residues: CAIGPVSQETQYF. CDR3 coding DNA: TGTGCCATTGGACCCGTCTCCCAAGAGACCCAGTACTTC.